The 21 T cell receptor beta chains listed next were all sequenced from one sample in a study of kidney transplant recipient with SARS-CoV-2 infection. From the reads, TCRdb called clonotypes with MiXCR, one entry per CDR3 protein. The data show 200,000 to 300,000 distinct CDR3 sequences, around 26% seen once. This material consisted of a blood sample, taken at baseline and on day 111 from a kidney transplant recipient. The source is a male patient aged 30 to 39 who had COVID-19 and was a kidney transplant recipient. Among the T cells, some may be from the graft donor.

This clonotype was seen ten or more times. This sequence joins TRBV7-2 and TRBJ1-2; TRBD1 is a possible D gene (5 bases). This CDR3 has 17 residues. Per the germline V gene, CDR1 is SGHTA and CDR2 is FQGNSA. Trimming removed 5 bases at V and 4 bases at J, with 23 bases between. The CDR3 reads CASSTTVRDGKTYGYTF. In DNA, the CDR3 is TGTGCCAGCAGCACGACAGTCAGAGACGGAAAGACCTATGGCTACACCTTC.

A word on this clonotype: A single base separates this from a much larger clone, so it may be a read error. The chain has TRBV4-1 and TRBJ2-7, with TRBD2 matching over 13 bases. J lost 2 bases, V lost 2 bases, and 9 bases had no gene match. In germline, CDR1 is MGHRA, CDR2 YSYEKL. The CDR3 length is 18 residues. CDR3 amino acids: CASSQRTSGSPSTYEQYF. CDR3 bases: TGCGCCAGCAGCCAACGGACTAGCGGGAGTCCCTCAACCTACGAGCAGTACTTC.

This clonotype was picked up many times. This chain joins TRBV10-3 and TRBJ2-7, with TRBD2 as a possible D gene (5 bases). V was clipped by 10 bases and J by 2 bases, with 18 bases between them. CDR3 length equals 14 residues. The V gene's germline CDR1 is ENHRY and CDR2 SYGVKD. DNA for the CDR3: TGTGCCACCACGGAGGTCGAAAGGGCCTACGAGCAGTACTTC. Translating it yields CATTEVERAYEQYF.

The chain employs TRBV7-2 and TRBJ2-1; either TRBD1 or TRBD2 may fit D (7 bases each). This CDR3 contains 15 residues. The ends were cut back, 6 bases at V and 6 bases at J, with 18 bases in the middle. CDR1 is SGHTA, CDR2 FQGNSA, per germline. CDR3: CASRDDREGGNEQFF. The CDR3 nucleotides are TGTGCCAGCAGAGACGACAGGGAGGGGGGCAATGAGCAGTTCTTC.

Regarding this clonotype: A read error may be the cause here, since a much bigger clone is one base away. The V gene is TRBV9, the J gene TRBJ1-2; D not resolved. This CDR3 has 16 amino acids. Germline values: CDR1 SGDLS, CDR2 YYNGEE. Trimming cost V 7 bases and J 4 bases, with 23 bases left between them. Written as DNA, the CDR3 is TGTGCCAGCTCGTTATTGTACTCAAGAAGGACCTATGGCTACACCTTC. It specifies CASSLLYSRRTYGYTF.

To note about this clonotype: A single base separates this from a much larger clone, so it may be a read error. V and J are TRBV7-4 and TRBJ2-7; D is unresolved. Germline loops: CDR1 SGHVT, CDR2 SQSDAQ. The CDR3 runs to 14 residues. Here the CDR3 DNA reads TGTGCCAGCAGCTTAGGGTCAGTCGTCTACGAGCAGCACTTC. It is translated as CASSLGSVVYEQHF.

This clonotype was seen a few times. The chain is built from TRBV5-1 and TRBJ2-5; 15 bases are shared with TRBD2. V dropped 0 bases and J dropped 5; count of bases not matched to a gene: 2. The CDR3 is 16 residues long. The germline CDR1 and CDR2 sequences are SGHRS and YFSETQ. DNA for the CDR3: TGCGCCAGCAGCTTGGCCGGACTAGCGGGGGGGGAGACCCAGTACTTC. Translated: CASSLAGLAGGETQYF.

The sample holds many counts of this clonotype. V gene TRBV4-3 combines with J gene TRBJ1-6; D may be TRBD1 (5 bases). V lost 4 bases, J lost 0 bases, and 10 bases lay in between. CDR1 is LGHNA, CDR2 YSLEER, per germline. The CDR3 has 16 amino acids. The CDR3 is CASSPFDSSYNSPLHF. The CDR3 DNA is TGCGCCAGCAGCCCATTCGACAGCTCCTATAATTCACCCCTCCACTTT.

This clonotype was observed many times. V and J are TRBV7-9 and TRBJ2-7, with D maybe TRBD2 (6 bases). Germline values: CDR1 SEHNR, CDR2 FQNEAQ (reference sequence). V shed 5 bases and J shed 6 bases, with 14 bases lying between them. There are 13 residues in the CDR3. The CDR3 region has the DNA TGTGCCAGCAGCCTGAGGACCGGGGGCGAGCAGTACTTC. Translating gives CASSLRTGGEQYF.

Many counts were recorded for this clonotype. The CDR3 DNA sequence: TGTGCCAGCAGACCCATAAAGGCCTCCCGTATCAATGAGCAGTTCTTC. It codes for CASRPIKASRINEQFF. The chain joins TRBV6-5 to TRBJ2-1; no reliable D call. The CDR3 has 16 amino acids. V shed 6 bases and J shed 6 bases, with 21 bases lying between them. Germline loops: CDR1 MNHEY, CDR2 SVGAGI.

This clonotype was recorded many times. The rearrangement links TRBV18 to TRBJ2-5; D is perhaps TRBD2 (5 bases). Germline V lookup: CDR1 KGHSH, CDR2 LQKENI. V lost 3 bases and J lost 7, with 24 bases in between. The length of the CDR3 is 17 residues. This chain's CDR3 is CASSPLGSSAALATQYF. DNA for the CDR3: TGTGCCAGCTCACCTCTAGGGAGTTCGGCAGCATTGGCGACCCAGTACTTC.

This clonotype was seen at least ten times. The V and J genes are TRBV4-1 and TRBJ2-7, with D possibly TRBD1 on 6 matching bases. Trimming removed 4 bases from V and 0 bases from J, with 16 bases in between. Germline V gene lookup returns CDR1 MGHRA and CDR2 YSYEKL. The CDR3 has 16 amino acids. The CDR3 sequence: CASSPPGQTTSYEQYF. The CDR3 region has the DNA TGCGCCAGCAGCCCACCTGGACAGACGACCTCCTACGAGCAGTACTTC.

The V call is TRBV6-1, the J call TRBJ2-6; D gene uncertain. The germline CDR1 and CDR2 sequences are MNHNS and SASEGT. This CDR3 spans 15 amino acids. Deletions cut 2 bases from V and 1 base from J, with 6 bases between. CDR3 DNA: TGTGCCAGCAGTGAAATGGGATCTGGGGCCAACGTCCTGACTTTC. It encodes CASSEMGSGANVLTF.

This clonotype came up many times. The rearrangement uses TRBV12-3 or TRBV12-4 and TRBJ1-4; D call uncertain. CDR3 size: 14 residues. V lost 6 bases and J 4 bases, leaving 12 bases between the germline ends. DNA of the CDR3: TGTGCCAGCAGCCAGGACGGAATTAATGAAAAACTGTTTTTT. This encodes CASSQDGINEKLFF.

The CDR3 nucleotides read TGTGCCAGACGCTACAGAGTGGTGAGAAAGACCTATGGCTACACCTTC. Protein product: CARRYRVVRKTYGYTF. The rearrangement joins TRBV5-3 to TRBJ1-2; no clear D. TRBV5-3 is filed as an ORF, its function uncertain. Trimming took 7 bases from V and 4 from J, leaving 23 bases between them. This CDR3 spans 16 amino acids.

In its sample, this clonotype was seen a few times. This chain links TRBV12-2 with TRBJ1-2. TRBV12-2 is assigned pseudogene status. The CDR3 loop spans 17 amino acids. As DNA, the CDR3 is TGTGCAAGTCGCGAGGATGAGACTCCACGAAAGACCTATGGCTACACCTTC. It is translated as CASREDETPRKTYGYTF.

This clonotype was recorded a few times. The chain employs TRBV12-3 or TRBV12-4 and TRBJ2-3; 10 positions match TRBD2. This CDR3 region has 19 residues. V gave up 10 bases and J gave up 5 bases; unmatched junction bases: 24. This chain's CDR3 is CATNRRSGGAVRKVDTQYF. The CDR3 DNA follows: TGTGCCACCAACAGGAGGAGCGGGGGGGCCGTGAGAAAAGTAGATACGCAGTATTTT.

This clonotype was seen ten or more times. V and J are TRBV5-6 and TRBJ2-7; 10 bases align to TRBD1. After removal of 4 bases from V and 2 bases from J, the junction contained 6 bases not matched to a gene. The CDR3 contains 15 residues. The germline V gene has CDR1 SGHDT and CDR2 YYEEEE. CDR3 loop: CASSPVGQGAYEQYF. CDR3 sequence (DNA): TGTGCCAGCAGCCCGGTTGGACAGGGGGCCTACGAGCAGTACTTC.

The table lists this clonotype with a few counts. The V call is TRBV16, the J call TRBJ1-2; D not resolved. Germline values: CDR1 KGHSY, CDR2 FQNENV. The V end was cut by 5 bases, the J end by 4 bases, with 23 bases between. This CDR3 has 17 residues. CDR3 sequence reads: CASSRRTVVRKTYGYTF. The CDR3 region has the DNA TGTGCCAGCAGCAGGCGAACGGTCGTTAGAAAGACCTATGGCTACACCTTC.

The CDR3 is CASSWGGGSVEQYF. CDR3 DNA: TGTGCCAGCAGCTGGGGGGGGGGGAGCGTGGAGCAGTACTTC. This chain connects TRBV5-4 to TRBJ2-7; 7 bases are a match to TRBD2. The V gene end was trimmed by 3 bases and the J gene end by 7 bases; junction bases not matched to a gene: 10. Germline V gene lookup returns CDR1 SGHNT and CDR2 YYREEE (reference sequence). The CDR3 loop spans 14 amino acids.

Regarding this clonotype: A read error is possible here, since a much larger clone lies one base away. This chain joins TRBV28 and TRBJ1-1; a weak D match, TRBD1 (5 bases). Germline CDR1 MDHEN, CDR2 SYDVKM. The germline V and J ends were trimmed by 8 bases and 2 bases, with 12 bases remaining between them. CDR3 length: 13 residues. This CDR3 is CASDIGGNTEAFF. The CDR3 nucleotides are TGTGCCAGCGACATTGGGGGAAACACTGAAGCTTTCTTT.